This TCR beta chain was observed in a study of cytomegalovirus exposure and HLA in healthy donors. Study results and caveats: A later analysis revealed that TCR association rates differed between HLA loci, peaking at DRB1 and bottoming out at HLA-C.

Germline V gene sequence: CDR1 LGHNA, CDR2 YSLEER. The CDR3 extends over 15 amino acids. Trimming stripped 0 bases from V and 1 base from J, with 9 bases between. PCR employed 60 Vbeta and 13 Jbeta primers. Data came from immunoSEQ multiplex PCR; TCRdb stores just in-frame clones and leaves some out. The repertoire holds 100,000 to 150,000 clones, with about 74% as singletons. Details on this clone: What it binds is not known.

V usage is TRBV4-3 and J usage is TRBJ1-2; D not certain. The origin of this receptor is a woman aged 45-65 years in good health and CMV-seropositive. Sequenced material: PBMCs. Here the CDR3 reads CASSQEPTINYGYTF. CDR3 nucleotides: TGCGCCAGCAGCCAAGAACCTACTATTAACTATGGCTACACCTTC.